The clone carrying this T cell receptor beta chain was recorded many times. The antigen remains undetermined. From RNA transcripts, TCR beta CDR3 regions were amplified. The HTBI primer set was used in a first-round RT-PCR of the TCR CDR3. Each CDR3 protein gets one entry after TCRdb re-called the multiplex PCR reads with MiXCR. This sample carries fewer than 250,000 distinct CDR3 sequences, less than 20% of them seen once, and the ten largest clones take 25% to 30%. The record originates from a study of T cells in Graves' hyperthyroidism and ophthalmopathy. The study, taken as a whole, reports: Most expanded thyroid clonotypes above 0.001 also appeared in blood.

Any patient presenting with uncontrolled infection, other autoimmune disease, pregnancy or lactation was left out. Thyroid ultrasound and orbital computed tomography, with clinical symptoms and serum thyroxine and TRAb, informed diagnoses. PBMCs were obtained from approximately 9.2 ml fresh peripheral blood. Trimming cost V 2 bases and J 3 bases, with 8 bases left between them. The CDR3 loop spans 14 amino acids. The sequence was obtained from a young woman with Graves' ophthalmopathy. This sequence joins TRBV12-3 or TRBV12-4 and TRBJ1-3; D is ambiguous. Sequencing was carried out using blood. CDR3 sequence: CASSLSGNGNTIYF. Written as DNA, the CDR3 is TGTGCCAGCAGTTTAAGTGGCAATGGAAACACCATATATTTT.